The present entry profiles one T cell receptor (beta chain) with its context. TCR beta CDR3 regions were amplified from RNA. Initially, a first-round RT-PCR of the TCR CDR3 employed the HTBI primer set. TCRdb fed the multiplex PCR reads into MiXCR, producing one record per CDR3 protein. The sample lists a few hundred thousand distinct CDR3 sequences; roughly 21% were seen once. V dropped 1 base and J dropped 6 bases, with 15 bases sitting between them. The CDR3 length is 15 residues. Germline assignment: CDR1 MNHNS and CDR2 SASEGT. This sample is drawn from a study of T cells in Graves' hyperthyroidism and ophthalmopathy.

The clonotype originates from a woman between 45 and 65 years old with Graves' hyperthyroidism. Sequencing used blood. The V gene is TRBV6-1, the J gene TRBJ1-1, with D perhaps TRBD1 (5 bases). CDR3 coding DNA: TGTGCCAGCAGTGAAGAACCGGGACCCACTTCTGAAGCTTTCTTT. Translating it yields CASSEEPGPTSEAFF.